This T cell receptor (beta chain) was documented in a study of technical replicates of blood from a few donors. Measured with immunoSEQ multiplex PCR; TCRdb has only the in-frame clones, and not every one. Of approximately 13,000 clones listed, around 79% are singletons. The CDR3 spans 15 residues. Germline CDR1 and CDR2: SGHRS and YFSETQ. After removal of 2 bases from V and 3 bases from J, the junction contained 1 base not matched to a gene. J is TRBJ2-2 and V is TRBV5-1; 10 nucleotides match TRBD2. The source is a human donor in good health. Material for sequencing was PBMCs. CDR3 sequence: CASSFLAGDTGELFF. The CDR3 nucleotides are TGCGCCAGCAGCTTTCTAGCGGGAGACACCGGGGAGCTGTTTTTT. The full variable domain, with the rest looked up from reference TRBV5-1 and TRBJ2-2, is KAGVTQTPRYLIKTRGQQVTLSCSPISGHRSVSWYQQTPGQGLQFLFEYFSETQRNKGNFPGRFSGRQFSNSRSEMNVSTLELGDSALYLCASSFLAGDTGELFFGEGSRLTVL.